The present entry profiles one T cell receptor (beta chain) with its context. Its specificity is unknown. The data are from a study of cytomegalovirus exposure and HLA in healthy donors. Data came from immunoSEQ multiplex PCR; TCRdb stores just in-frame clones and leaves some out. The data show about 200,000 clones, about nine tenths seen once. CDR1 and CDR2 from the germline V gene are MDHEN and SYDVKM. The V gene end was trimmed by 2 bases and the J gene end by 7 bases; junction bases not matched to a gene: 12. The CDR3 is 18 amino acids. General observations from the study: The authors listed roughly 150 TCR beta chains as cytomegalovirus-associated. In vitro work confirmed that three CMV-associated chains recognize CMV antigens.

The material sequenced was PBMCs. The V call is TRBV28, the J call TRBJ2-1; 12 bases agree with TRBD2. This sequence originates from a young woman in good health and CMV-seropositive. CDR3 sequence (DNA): TGTGCCAGCAGTTTAGACCTGTTAGGACTAGCGGGAAAGAATGAGCAGTTCTTC. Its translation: CASSLDLLGLAGKNEQFF. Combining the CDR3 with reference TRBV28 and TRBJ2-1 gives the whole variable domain DVKVTQSSRYLVKRTGEKVFLECVQDMDHENMFWYRQDPGLGLRLIYFSYDVKMKEKGDIPEGYSVSREKKERFSLILESASTNQTSMYLCASSLDLLGLAGKNEQFFGPGTRLTVL.